This TCR beta chain is from a study of blood T cell repertoires in COVID-19. Study at large: Whether acute or convalescent, the COVID-19 samples came from the United States, Italy and Spain.

Per the original methods: Estimation of nucleated cell counts relied on the amplification of reference gene primers. The method was immunoSEQ multiplex PCR; TCRdb's version includes in-frame clones alone and lacks a portion of them. V, J and clone size are those of that table, while D and trimming were read from the DNA. The sample shows roughly 130,000 clones, roughly 81% of them seen only once. Enrollees, about 18 to 100 years old, lived in 24 US areas. Clinical history as reported by participants underpinned cohort assignment. The specimen sequenced was PBMCs or T cells enriched from blood (not recorded which). The origin of this receptor is a woman aged 45 to 65 with acute COVID-19.

The CDR3 DNA reads as TGTGCCAGCAGTTTAGATAGCGGGAGGTTCGAGCAGTACTTC. It codes for CASSLDSGRFEQYF. The chain couples TRBV27 to TRBJ2-7; TRBD2 aligns across 10 bases. With 2 bases clipped from V and 6 bases from J, the junction kept 4 bases outside the gene matches. The germline V gene has CDR1 MNHEY and CDR2 SMNVEV (reference sequence). CDR3 length: 14 amino acids.